These 7 T cell receptor beta chains share one sample of origin, sequenced in a study of OX40 agonist ivuxolimab in advanced cancers. Here immunoSEQ multiplex PCR was the method, and the copy in TCRdb shows in-frame clones only, minus some. Counted here are more than 60,000 clones, 90% occurring once; the ten biggest clones make up 0.3% to 0.4%. Sequences were derived from CD4+ or CD8+ T cells sorted from blood, sampled in a trial of the OX40 agonist ivuxolimab. The receptors were gathered from an adult with an advanced solid tumor such as melanoma, head and neck, liver or kidney cancer.

The CDR3: CASSSLGSGDNEQFF. CDR3 DNA: TGTGCCAGCAGTTCCCTGGGTAGCGGGGACAATGAGCAGTTCTTC. The chain has TRBV27 and TRBJ2-1, with 8 nucleotides matching TRBD2. Germline CDR1 MNHEY, CDR2 SMNVEV (reference sequence). This CDR3 contains 15 residues. The V segment lost 4 bases and the J segment 5 bases; nucleotides outside the gene matches: 7.

The chain couples TRBV4-1 to TRBJ2-3, with 16 positions matching TRBD2. The CDR3 totals 18 residues. The junction had 6 bases not matched to a gene; V was cut back by 0 bases and J by 6 bases. Germline CDR1 and CDR2: MGHRA and YSYEKL. CDR3 in DNA: TGCGCCAGCAGCCAAGACCCGGGACTAGCGGGGGGGCAGGATACGCAGTATTTT. Its protein is CASSQDPGLAGGQDTQYF.

In this sample, this clone turned up a few times. The V and J genes are TRBV4-2 and TRBJ1-1, with D possibly TRBD1 on 5 matching bases. Germline-derived CDR1 and CDR2 are LGHNA and YNFKEQ. Deletions cut 4 bases from V and 2 bases from J, with 11 bases between. The CDR3 extends over 14 amino acids. For the CDR3, the DNA is TGTGCCAGCAGCCTGTTAGGGGATAACACTGAAGCTTTCTTT. Protein product: CASSLLGDNTEAFF.

The chain recombines TRBV19 with TRBJ1-1, with TRBD1 as a possible D gene (6 bases). V was shortened by 1 base and J by 3 bases, with 18 bases between the two germline ends. In germline, CDR1 is LNHDA, CDR2 SQIVND (reference sequence). The CDR3 length is 17 residues. This CDR3 reads CASSIGQRDISYTEAFF. CDR3 coding DNA: TGTGCCAGTAGTATAGGCCAACGGGACATATCTTACACTGAAGCTTTCTTT.

The chain has TRBV4-3 and TRBJ2-5; TRBD2 matches at 12 bases. V trimming: 5 bases; J trimming: 2 bases; junction bases outside the gene matches: 6. The CDR3 runs 16 residues. Germline-derived CDR1 and CDR2 are LGHNA and YSLEER. The CDR3 protein is CASSTRLAGEQETQYF. The CDR3 DNA is TGCGCCAGCAGCACCCGACTAGCGGGGGAACAAGAGACCCAGTACTTC.

V and J are TRBV6-5 and TRBJ2-7; perhaps TRBD2 as D (5 bases). Between the trimmed V and J ends, which lost 6 bases and 3 bases, there was a span of 15 bases. Germline V CDR1 and CDR2: MNHEY, SVGAGI. This CDR3 has 14 amino acids. The chain's CDR3 is CASRSGNTNYEQYF. In DNA form, the CDR3 reads TGTGCCAGCAGATCGGGGAATACCAACTACGAGCAGTACTTC.

V gene TRBV9 combines with J gene TRBJ1-2; 8 bases line up with TRBD1. CDR1 and CDR2 (germline): SGDLS, YYNGEE. Trimming cost V 3 bases and J 4 bases; bases outside gene matches: 8. This CDR3 is built from 15 residues. The CDR3 DNA reads as TGTGCCAGCAGCGCCCGGACAGGGTCGGTCTATGGCTACACCTTC. Translation: CASSARTGSVYGYTF.